This TCR beta chain was recovered during a study of blood T cell repertoires in COVID-19. Overall study context: Samples taken during acute and convalescent COVID-19 were collected in the United States, Italy and Spain. PBMCs, B-cell-depleted T cells, or T cells provided the cDNA or gDNA that made up the material.

The CDR3 runs 17 residues. Germline V gene sequence: CDR1 SGHRS, CDR2 YFSETQ. Trimming removed 4 bases from V and 2 bases from J; junction bases left unmatched: 7. Per the authors' pipeline: Nucleated cell number was recorded as an estimate derived from reference gene primer amplification. Clones were read by immunoSEQ multiplex PCR, and TCRdb kept only the in-frame ones, dropping some. From that table come the V and J calls and clone size; the DNA was used to work out D and trimming. The profile shows 190,000 or so clones, around four fifths of them singletons. It was during active infection that Seattle patients were enrolled and then longitudinally followed.

This chain joins TRBV5-1 and TRBJ2-7, with 15 bases identical to TRBD2. The sample comprised peripheral blood. The TCR sequence derives from a man in his sixties with COVID-19, enrolled during active disease. The CDR3 sequence is CASSAGTSGRRTYEQYF. The CDR3 DNA reads TGCGCCAGCAGCGCTGGGACTAGCGGGAGGCGGACCTACGAGCAGTACTTC.